Below are 11 T cell receptor beta chains sequenced from a single sample in a study of blood T cell repertoires in COVID-19. Sequenced by immunoSEQ multiplex PCR; TCRdb stores in-frame clones only, minus some. The sample yields fewer than 65,000 clones, roughly 83% seen once. Material: peripheral blood. Receptors were obtained from a man aged 25 to 40 with COVID-19, enrolled during active disease.

The chain is built from TRBV10-1 and TRBJ2-5; no reliable D call. The CDR3 length is 9 residues. CDR1 is WNHNN and CDR2 is SYGVQD in the germline V gene (reference sequence). V lost 8 bases and J lost 10, with 8 bases in between. CDR3 in amino acids: CASPRDQYF. Here the CDR3 DNA reads TGCGCCAGCCCAAGAGACCAGTACTTC.

The rearrangement joins TRBV28 to TRBJ1-1; maybe TRBD1 (5 bases). The germline V and J ends were trimmed by 6 bases and 4 bases, with 12 bases remaining between them. CDR1 and CDR2 (germline): MDHEN, SYDVKM. This CDR3 spans 13 amino acids. CDR3 coding DNA: TGTGCCAGCAGGATGGGGCACATCACTGAAGCTTTCTTT. Translation gives CASRMGHITEAFF.

The chain recombines TRBV11-2 with TRBJ1-6; 7 bases map to TRBD1. This CDR3 contains 13 residues. CDR1 SGHAT and CDR2 FQNNGV come from the germline V gene. V shed 5 bases and J 7 bases; nucleotides not matched to a gene: 2. This chain's CDR3 is CASSATGNSPLHF. The CDR3 coding sequence is TGTGCCAGCAGCGCGACAGGGAATTCACCCCTCCACTTT. Complete variable domain (other parts from reference TRBV11-2 and TRBJ1-6): EAGVAQSPRYKIIEKRQSVAFWCNPISGHATLYWYQQILGQGPKLLIQFQNNGVVDDSQLPKDRFSAERLKGVDSTLKIQPAKLEDSAVYLCASSATGNSPLHFGNGTRLTVT.

This rearrangement joins TRBV3-1 (or the pseudogene TRBV3-2) to TRBJ2-1; 11 bases match TRBD2. Germline-derived CDR1 and CDR2 are LGHDT and YNNKEL (reference sequence). The CDR3 totals 15 residues. V dropped 1 base and J dropped 10; count of bases not matched to a gene: 6. The CDR3 here is CASSQGLAGKGEQFF. The CDR3 nucleotides are TGTGCCAGCAGCCAAGGACTAGCGGGAAAGGGAGAGCAGTTCTTC.

This CDR3 is CAGGTGSLNYGYTF. The CDR3 DNA reads TGTGCTGGCGGGACAGGGAGCCTTAACTATGGCTACACCTTC. The chain couples TRBV2 to TRBJ1-2, with TRBD1 matching over 9 bases. CDR3 length: 14 residues. Germline V gives CDR1 SNHLY, CDR2 FYNNEI.

The rearrangement links TRBV11-2 to TRBJ2-1; 9 nucleotides agree with TRBD1. Looked up from germline, CDR1 is SGHAT and CDR2 is FQNNGV. The trim removed 3 bases at V and 8 bases at J, leaving 8 bases unmatched. This CDR3 has 15 residues. CDR3 amino acids: CASSFTTGGAHEQFF. For the CDR3, the DNA is TGTGCCAGCAGCTTTACTACAGGGGGCGCACATGAGCAGTTCTTC.

The chain is built from TRBV19 and TRBJ2-7; 10 nucleotides match TRBD2. The CDR3 spans 15 residues. Germline loops: CDR1 LNHDA, CDR2 SQIVND (reference sequence). The CDR3: CGANSVAGGTYEQYF. CDR3 bases: TGTGGCGCAAATTCGGTAGCGGGAGGCACCTACGAGCAGTACTTC. Using reference TRBV19 and TRBJ2-7 for the parts outside the CDR3, the full variable domain is DGGITQSPKYLFRKEGQNVTLSCEQNLNHDAMYWYRQDPGQGLRLIYYSQIVNDFQKGDIAEGYSVSREKKESFPLTVTSAQKNPTAFYLCGANSVAGGTYEQYFGPGTRLTVT.

The chain is built from TRBV6-6 and TRBJ2-1; unclear D gene. This CDR3 is built from 14 residues. V lost 5 bases and J lost 1, with 9 bases in between. Germline values: CDR1 MNHNY, CDR2 SVGAGI (reference sequence). In nucleotides, the CDR3 is TGTGCCAGCAGTATCCGGAGTTCCTACAATGAGCAGTTCTTC. This translates into CASSIRSSYNEQFF.

This chain joins TRBV30 and TRBJ2-4; 8 bases map to TRBD1. V shed 3 bases, J shed 2 bases, and the junction held 12 bases outside the gene matches. From germline, CDR1 is GTSNPN and CDR2 SVGIG (reference sequence). The CDR3 contains 17 residues. The CDR3, as DNA: TGTGCCTGGAGCCCGGTGGGCAGGGGGCCGTCCAAAAACATTCAGTACTTC. Translation gives CAWSPVGRGPSKNIQYF.

The chain joins TRBV5-6 to TRBJ1-2; 8 nucleotides agree with TRBD1. The CDR3 covers 14 residues. Trimming removed 0 bases from V and 7 bases from J; junction bases left unmatched: 5. Germline lookup yields CDR1 SGHDT and CDR2 YYEEEE. The CDR3 region is CASSLGTGGSGYTF. CDR3 coding DNA: TGTGCCAGCAGCTTGGGTACAGGGGGATCTGGCTACACCTTC.

The gene calls are TRBV2 and TRBJ2-2, with D tentatively TRBD1 (6 bases). Germline V gene data show CDR1 as SNHLY and CDR2 as FYNNEI. V was cut by 5 bases and J by 0 bases, with 10 bases left in between. The length of the CDR3 is 15 residues. The DNA of the CDR3 is TGTGCCAGCAGTAAACAGGGACCGAACACCGGGGAGCTGTTTTTT. Protein product: CASSKQGPNTGELFF.